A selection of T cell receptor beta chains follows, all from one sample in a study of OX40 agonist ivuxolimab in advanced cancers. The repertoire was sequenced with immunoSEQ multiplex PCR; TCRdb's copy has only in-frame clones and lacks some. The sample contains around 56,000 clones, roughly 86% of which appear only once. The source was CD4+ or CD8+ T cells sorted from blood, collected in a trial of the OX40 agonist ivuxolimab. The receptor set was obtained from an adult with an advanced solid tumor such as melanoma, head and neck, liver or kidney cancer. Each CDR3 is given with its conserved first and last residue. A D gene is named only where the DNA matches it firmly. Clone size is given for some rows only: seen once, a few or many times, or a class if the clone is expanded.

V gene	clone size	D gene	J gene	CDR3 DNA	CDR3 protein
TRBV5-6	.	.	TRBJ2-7	TGTGCCAGCAGCTCACTCCAAGGCGACCTGGGGGAGCAGTACTTC	CASSSLQGDLGEQYF
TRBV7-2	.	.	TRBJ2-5	TGTGCCAGCAGCTTAGACCCAAACCCGGCCGAGACCCAGTACTTC	CASSLDPNPAETQYF
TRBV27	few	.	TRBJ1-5	TGTGCCAGCAGTCCCCCCCGTTGGGGGGGCAGTATCAGCAATCAGCCCCAGCATTTT	CASSPPRWGGSISNQPQHF
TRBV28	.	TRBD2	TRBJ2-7	TGTGCCAGCAGTTTAGCAGGGAGGGGAGAGCAGTACTTC	CASSLAGRGEQYF
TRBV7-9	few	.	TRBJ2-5	TGTGCCAGCAGCTTAGGAAGGAACGCTCGGGTGGGGAGAGAGACCCAGTACTTC	CASSLGRNARVGRETQYF
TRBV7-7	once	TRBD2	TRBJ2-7	TGTGCCAGCAGCTTAGCCGGTAGCGGGATCCCCTACGAGCAGTACTTC	CASSLAGSGIPYEQYF
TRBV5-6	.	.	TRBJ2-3	TGTGCCAGCAGCTCGTATTCTAGCACAGATACGCAGTATTTT	CASSSYSSTDTQYF
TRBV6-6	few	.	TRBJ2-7	TGTGCCAGCTGTAATAGGTTAGGGGAGCAGTACTTC	CASCNRLGEQYF
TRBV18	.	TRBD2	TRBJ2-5	TGTGCCAGCTCACCAAACCAGCGGGAAGGTGAGACCCAGTACTTC	CASSPNQREGETQYF
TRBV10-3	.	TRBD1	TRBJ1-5	TGTGCCATCAGTGATGAAGGGGGCAGGAGCAATCAGCCCCAGCATTTT	CAISDEGGRSNQPQHF
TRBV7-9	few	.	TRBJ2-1	TGTGCCAGCAGCTCCTTGGGGGACAATGAGCAGTTCTTC	CASSSLGDNEQFF